The rows below give T cell receptor beta chains drawn from one sample of a study of T cell responses to AZD1222 COVID-19 vaccine. Data came from immunoSEQ multiplex PCR; TCRdb stores just in-frame clones and leaves some out. The table includes some 120,000 clones, more than 85% detected once. Sequenced here: peripheral blood, sampled on day 0 of AZD1222 vaccination. These receptors were obtained from an adult in good health. CDR3s include the opening cysteine and the closing phenylalanine or tryptophan. Fields, in order: CDR3 protein, CDR3 DNA, clone size, D gene, V gene, J gene. The D gene is left open where the match is weak. The size entry is marked missing in some rows and otherwise reads once, few, many or a size class.

CDR3 protein: CASSLEGPQHF
CDR3 DNA: TGTGCCAGCAGCTTGGAAGGGCCCCAGCATTTT
clone size: once
D gene: NA
V gene: TRBV5-4
J gene: TRBJ1-5

CDR3 protein: CASSYLPDRVNTEAFF
CDR3 DNA: TGTGCCAGCAGTTATTTGCCAGACAGGGTGAACACTGAAGCTTTCTTT
clone size: once
D gene: TRBD1
V gene: TRBV6-5
J gene: TRBJ1-1

CDR3 protein: CASSPGQGHGYTF
CDR3 DNA: TGCGCCAGCAGCCCTGGACAGGGTCATGGCTACACCTTC
clone size: NA
D gene: TRBD1
V gene: TRBV5-1
J gene: TRBJ1-2

CDR3 protein: CATSYVGGLTDTQYF
CDR3 DNA: TGTGCCACCAGTTACGTGGGGGGGCTCACAGATACGCAGTATTTT
clone size: NA
D gene: NA
V gene: TRBV15
J gene: TRBJ2-3

CDR3 protein: CASSSNSRGAEAFF
CDR3 DNA: TGTGCCAGTAGTAGTAACAGCCGCGGGGCTGAAGCTTTCTTT
clone size: NA
D gene: NA
V gene: TRBV19
J gene: TRBJ1-1

CDR3 protein: CSVMDRGDEKLFF
CDR3 DNA: TGCAGCGTCATGGACAGGGGAGATGAAAAACTGTTTTTT
clone size: NA
D gene: TRBD1
V gene: TRBV29-1
J gene: TRBJ1-4

CDR3 protein: CASSPPGFQPQHF
CDR3 DNA: TGTGCCAGCAGCCCTCCCGGGTTTCAGCCCCAGCATTTT
clone size: NA
D gene: NA
V gene: TRBV7-2
J gene: TRBJ1-5

CDR3 protein: CASSMTVGNEQFF
CDR3 DNA: TGTGCCAGTAGTATGACAGTAGGCAATGAGCAGTTCTTC
clone size: NA
D gene: NA
V gene: TRBV19
J gene: TRBJ2-1

CDR3 protein: CASSLTGGLNTEAFF
CDR3 DNA: TGTGCCAGCAGCTTAACCGGGGGCCTGAACACTGAAGCTTTCTTT
clone size: NA
D gene: NA
V gene: TRBV7-3
J gene: TRBJ1-1

CDR3 protein: CASSPPPGGGYTF
CDR3 DNA: TGTGCCAGCAGTCCCCCCCCTGGGGGAGGCTACACCTTC
clone size: NA
D gene: NA
V gene: TRBV6-5
J gene: TRBJ1-2